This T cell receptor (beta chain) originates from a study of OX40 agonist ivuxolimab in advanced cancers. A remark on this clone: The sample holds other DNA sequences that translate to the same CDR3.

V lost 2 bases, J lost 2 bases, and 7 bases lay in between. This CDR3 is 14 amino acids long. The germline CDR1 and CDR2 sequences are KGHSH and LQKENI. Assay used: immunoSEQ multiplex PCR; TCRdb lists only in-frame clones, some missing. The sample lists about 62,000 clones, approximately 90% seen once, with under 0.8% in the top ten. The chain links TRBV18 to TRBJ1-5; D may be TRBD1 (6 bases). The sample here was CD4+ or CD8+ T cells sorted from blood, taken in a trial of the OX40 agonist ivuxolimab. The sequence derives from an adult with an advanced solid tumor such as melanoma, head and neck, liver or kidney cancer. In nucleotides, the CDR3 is TGTGCCAGCTCACCATCAGGGGGCAATCAGCCCCAGCATTTT. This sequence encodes CASSPSGGNQPQHF.